This T cell receptor (beta chain) is from a study of a mutant IDH1 vaccine in newly diagnosed glioma. Study information: There were roughly 60% males and around 40% females among treated patients, whose mean age was approximately 44 years.

Time point noted: week 5, during vaccination. Doses comprised 300 ug of mutant IDH1 20-mer peptide each, plus topical imiquimod. In every donor, the tumor was a new WHO grade 3 or 4 IDH1-mutant, ATRX-lost astrocytoma. As regards this clone: The antigen is unknown.

The CDR3 has 13 residues. Trimming cost V 10 bases and J 6 bases; bases outside gene matches: 13. Per germline, CDR1 SGHNT and CDR2 YYREEE (reference sequence). Clones were sequenced by immunoSEQ multiplex PCR, and TCRdb holds only the in-frame ones, with some missing. The table lists around 56,000 clones, roughly 82% of them singletons. The J gene is TRBJ2-7, the V gene TRBV5-4; 7 bases map to TRBD2. The source material was PBMCs, sampled from a glioma patient whose treatment included an IDH1 peptide vaccine. The TCR comes from a woman between 18 and 29 years old with glioma. Some clones in this sample may be carry-over from other donors' samples. CDR3 DNA sequence: TGTGCCGGAACATCGGGGGGTTCGCGCGAGCAGTACTTC. Residues: CAGTSGGSREQYF. The full variable domain, with the rest looked up from reference TRBV5-4 and TRBJ2-7, is ETGVTQSPTHLIKTRGQQVTLRCSSQSGHNTVSWYQQALGQGPQFIFQYYREEENGRGNFPPRFSGLQFPNYSSELNVNALELDDSALYLCAGTSGGSREQYFGPGTRLTVT.